This TCR beta chain is from a study of Ad26.COV2.S vaccination and SARS-CoV-2 variants listed by TCRdb under 2021. Describing the broader study: Donors in the vaccine arm were drawn from COV1001, a multicentre, randomized, double-blind, placebo-controlled phase I-IIa trial testing Ad26.COV2.S in healthy adults. Trial participants were randomized into five groups of five: low-dose or high-dose Ad26.COV2.S given once or twice, or placebo on both occasions. Ad26.COV2.S was given intramuscularly at 5x10^10 or 1x10^11 viral particles, as a single shot or as two shots 56 days apart. TCRbeta repertoire sequencing served as the tool for gauging how specific and how broad the SARS-CoV-2-reactive T cell receptors were following Ad26.COV2.S vaccination. The TCR-sequenced set comprised around 32 samples: about 19 Ad26.COV2.S vaccine recipients, 5 placebo recipients and 8 SARS-CoV-2 convalescent individuals. Throughout the experiments and outcome assessment, investigators stayed blinded to trial group allocation. What the study reported, not specific to this receptor: Higher spike-specific TCR breadth was observed in Ad26.COV2.S recipients than in placebo recipients (P = 0.0014). After vaccination, substantial breadth of spike-specific CD8+ and CD4+ T cell responses was reported. Comparing responses between vaccine doses or regimens was not something the study was powered to do. Non-spike TCR breadth was comparable between vaccine and placebo recipients, consistent with the vaccine containing only spike. According to the authors, total T cell responses may have been underestimated by the TCR breadth and depth analyses.

The immunoSEQ Assay was used to sequence TCRbeta CDR3 regions. After extraction, genomic DNA underwent amplification by bias-controlled multiplex PCR, followed by high-throughput sequencing. The study's processing was this. To quantify the absolute abundance of every unique TCRbeta CDR3 region, sequences were collapsed and filtered. T cell fraction was estimated by normalizing TCRbeta template counts to usable DNA, which was measured by amplifying reference genes present in all nucleated cells. Repertoire TCRs were annotated as SARS-CoV-2-specific by exact matching of V gene, CDR3 amino acid sequence and J gene to a known reactive TCR set. The reference SARS-CoV-2 TCR set was obtained from MIRA and was filtered for enrichment in COVID-19-positive ImmuneCODE repertoires, whereby public or cross-reactive TCRs were removed. Based on the MIRA antigens, annotated TCRs were further analysed at the level of specific ORF or position within ORF. Depth was the summed frequency of annotated unique rearrangements, while breadth was defined as annotated unique rearrangements over total unique productive rearrangements. Two-sided Wilcoxon rank-sum tests were used to compare TCR breadth between groups. TCRdb mirrors the immuneACCESS table, restricted to in-frame sequences. Some clones are absent from its copies; in checked studies, under half trace to an unresolved V gene, and the reason for the others is unknown. That table is the source of V, J and clone size, and D and trimming were worked out from the DNA. The table for this sample lists some 520,000 clones; around 88% of them were counted only once. Roughly 13% of the sample belongs to the ten largest clones.

As to this clone: Its specific antigen is unknown. No qualities accompany the bases; no much larger clone lies one base away.

Taken with the paper, the label for treatment or condition translates to: around 19 received Ad26.COV2.S at low or high dose, single or two shots; roughly five received placebo; per-sample allocation not given. For vaccine and placebo recipients, repertoires were sequenced using samples collected on day 63 after the first injection. Cohort 1b enrolled about two dozen adults aged 18-55 years at a single site in Boston, USA, between 29 July and 7 August 2020. Ad26.COV2.S was a replication-incompetent adenovirus type 26 vector that expressed a prefusion-stabilized SARS-CoV-2 spike protein derived from the original Wuhan strain. The source material was peripheral blood, sampled in a trial of Ad26.COV2.S vaccine versus placebo. This clonotype was obtained from a person aged 18-65 years who received the Ad26.COV2.S COVID-19 vaccine or a placebo.

The DNA is as follows: TGTGCCAGCAGTTTATCTATAGCTGGGGCCCAGCATTTT. The translation is CASSLSIAGAQHF. Recombination connected TRBV12-3 or TRBV12-4 to TRBJ1-5, with no confidently assigned D gene. The CDR3, from cysteine to phenylalanine, totals 13 residues. Left in the record is the CDR3 DNA by itself, 39 bases read in frame from the first base. Between the V and J ends, shortened by 2 bases and 11 bases respectively, the junction contains 13 bases.